These T cell receptor beta chains were read from a single sample in a study of blood T cell repertoires in COVID-19. The repertoire was sequenced with immunoSEQ multiplex PCR; TCRdb's copy has only in-frame clones and lacks some. There are approximately 120,000 clones in the sample; 70% to 90% occur only once, and roughly 12% lies in the top ten. The sample comprised peripheral blood. These receptors all come from a human donor in a cohort sampled during active COVID-19. Each CDR3 is given with its conserved first and last residue. The D gene is left open where the match is weak.

j_gene,v_gene,d_gene,CDR3aa
TRBJ2-7,TRBV7-6,TRBD1,CASSHSGTGGYEQYF
TRBJ2-7,TRBV28,TRBD1,CASSLWVGTGEPIPTYEQYF
TRBJ2-1,TRBV29-1,-,CSVEDWRQTYNEQFF
TRBJ1-2,TRBV6-6,-,CASSSPLFTERGYTF
TRBJ2-3,TRBV30,TRBD2,CACSGGISTDTQYF
TRBJ2-7,TRBV19,TRBD2,CASREQRGASYEQYF
TRBJ1-1,TRBV25-1,-,CASRVHGTNTEAFF
TRBJ1-2,TRBV15,-,CATSRVVREYYGYTF
TRBJ2-5,TRBV4-2,TRBD2,CASSQDLRTSGGRRGETQYF
TRBJ2-5,TRBV18,TRBD1,CASSRPGQGQETQYF
TRBJ1-5,TRBV2,TRBD1,CASSNPGGTGGSQPQHF
TRBJ2-7,TRBV10-2,-,CASRGSGIYTREQYF
TRBJ1-5,TRBV12-5,TRBD1,CASRPEYRGQPQHF
TRBJ2-5,TRBV5-1,-,CASSLAGSGETQYF
TRBJ2-6,TRBV10-1,-,CASSESTSGGESGANVLTF
TRBJ1-5,TRBV30,TRBD1,CAWSRGQGGQPQHF
TRBJ1-2,TRBV6-5,TRBD1,CASSRDSPNYGYTF
TRBJ2-7,TRBV5-1,TRBD1,CASSDTGTGSYEQYF
TRBJ2-1,TRBV24-1,TRBD1,CATSETGVKDEQFF
TRBJ2-3,TRBV9,-,CASSRTGADTQYF
TRBJ2-7,TRBV27,-,CASSLYGRSRIYEQYF
TRBJ1-5,TRBV6-5,-,CASSYSGLNQPQHF
TRBJ2-7,TRBV10-1,TRBD1,CASSVQGSEQYF
TRBJ2-7,TRBV3-1/TRBV3-2,-,CASSSRGLEERQYF
TRBJ2-7,TRBV18,TRBD1,CASSPREGQGYEQYF
TRBJ2-3,TRBV3-1/TRBV3-2,TRBD2,CASSRRRGAGGLPSDTQYF
TRBJ1-2,TRBV7-2,TRBD1,CASSPTRQGYGYTF
TRBJ2-3,TRBV20-1,TRBD2,CSASSSGRTDTQYF
TRBJ2-2,TRBV6-1,-,CASSERGGLSAGELFF
TRBJ1-5,TRBV18,-,CASSPREDTAAHF
TRBJ1-1,TRBV7-9,TRBD1,CASSSRQGMNTEAFF
TRBJ1-1,TRBV19,-,CASRGGQLANTEAFF
TRBJ2-3,TRBV7-9,TRBD2,CASSFRLAKADTQYF
TRBJ1-4,TRBV11-1,-,CASSLSRSNEKLFF
TRBJ2-7,TRBV5-4,TRBD1,CASSFRTGTVEQYF
TRBJ2-1,TRBV10-3,TRBD1,CAIRLDRALGEQFF
TRBJ2-2,TRBV6-5,TRBD1,CASRMTGVTGELFF
TRBJ2-1,TRBV6-5,TRBD1,CASSYSLTGMQFF
TRBJ1-1,TRBV20-1,-,CSARGGATAFF